Described below is a single TCR beta chain sequence and its context. Its antigen is undetermined. Libraries were prepared by immunoSEQ multiplex PCR; TCRdb keeps only in-frame clonotypes and omits some of them. This table holds about a million clones, approximately 75% found once. The CDR3 is 15 amino acids. V lost 4 bases and J lost 0, with 10 bases in between. Germline loops: CDR1 LGHNA, CDR2 YNFKEQ. This sample is part of a study of shared clonotypes between healthy human individuals. Overall study: Per donor, three plates held CD4 naive cells, three held CD4 memory, two held CD8 naive and one held CD8 memory.

Notes on the study in general: Limitation of the genetic and exposure-history diversity represented came from the few donors. Naive CD4 clonotype sharing across four donors was around 5%.

Those who donated, Caucasian adults without exception, all lived in Nashville, Tennessee. Sequenced sample: memory CD4+ T cells from PBMCs. Indicated subset: CD45RA-negative fraction. The sequence was obtained from a man between 18 and 29 years old in good health. Some clones in this sample may be carry-over from other donors' samples. The chain carries TRBV4-2 and TRBJ2-1; either TRBD1 or TRBD2 may fit D (6 bases each). CDR3 DNA: TGTGCCAGCAGCCCGGGGGCCCTCTCCTACAATGAGCAGTTCTTC. Amino acid sequence: CASSPGALSYNEQFF.